One sample yielded the 28 T cell receptor beta chains listed below, sequenced in a study of somatic mutations in cytotoxic T cells in rheumatoid arthritis. The data were produced by immunoSEQ multiplex PCR, yet TCRdb's version contains in-frame clones alone and is incomplete. The data contain tens of thousands of clones, around 80% of them singletons. The sequenced sample was CD8+ T cells sorted from blood. The receptors were gathered from a man aged 45-65 years in good health.

CDR3: CSVERPGGRYTGELFF. The DNA for the CDR3 is TGCAGCGTTGAACGTCCAGGGGGCCGGTACACCGGGGAGCTGTTTTTT. The gene calls are TRBV29-1 and TRBJ2-2, with 8 bases matching TRBD1. The CDR3 is 16 amino acids. CDR1 and CDR2 from the germline V gene are SQVTM and ANQGSEA. V lost 2 bases, J lost 3 bases, and 8 bases stayed unmatched.

This chain connects TRBV5-1 to TRBJ2-2, with TRBD1 identical over 7 bases. The CDR3 sequence is 16 residues long. V trimming: 4 bases; J trimming: 6 bases; junction bases outside the gene matches: 12. Per germline, CDR1 SGHRS and CDR2 YFSETQ. The CDR3 spells CASSGARQGVAGELFF. The DNA for the CDR3 is TGCGCCAGCAGCGGAGCGCGACAGGGAGTTGCCGGGGAGCTGTTTTTT.

This chain connects TRBV6-1 to TRBJ2-1; the D call may be TRBD1 or TRBD2 (5 bases each). V was pared by 7 bases and J by 6 bases, with 19 bases between. CDR1 is MNHNS, CDR2 SASEGT, per germline. The CDR3 is 15 amino acids. CDR3 sequence reads: CASIKTQGPRNEQFF. The CDR3 DNA follows: TGTGCCAGCATTAAAACCCAGGGACCCCGCAATGAGCAGTTCTTC.

The table lists this clone with a few counts. The CDR3 nucleotides are TGCAGCGTTGAAGCCGGGTTGGGCAATGAGCAGTTCTTC. This translates into CSVEAGLGNEQFF. The chain links TRBV29-1 to TRBJ2-1; no clear D. The germline CDR1 and CDR2 sequences are SQVTM and ANQGSEA. V dropped 1 base and J dropped 6 bases, with 10 bases sitting between them. This CDR3 spans 13 amino acids.

The chain recombines TRBV9 with TRBJ1-1; 9 bases map to TRBD1. There are 15 residues in the CDR3. Germline CDR1 SGDLS, CDR2 YYNGEE. V shed 5 bases, J shed 4 bases, and the junction held 9 bases outside the gene matches. In DNA form, the CDR3 reads TGTGCCAGCAGGCAGTGGGACAGGGCTTTCACTGAAGCTTTCTTT. This sequence encodes CASRQWDRAFTEAFF.

This clone was seen a handful of times. The chain joins TRBV11-3 to TRBJ2-7; D remains unclear. The length of the CDR3 is 12 residues. V shed 3 bases and J shed 7 bases, with 10 bases lying between them. The germline CDR1 and CDR2 sequences are SGHNT and YENEEA. The DNA of the CDR3 is TGTGCCAGCAGCTTCTACCGGACGGAGCAGTACTTC. It is translated as CASSFYRTEQYF.

The chain carries TRBV6-5 and TRBJ2-2; tentative D call: TRBD2 (5 bases). The germline gives CDR1 MNHEY, CDR2 SVGAGI. Trimming shortened V by 6 bases and J by 8 bases, and 16 bases separated the two germline ends. This CDR3 has 14 residues. CDR3 DNA: TGTGCCAGCAGGTCGACTGGGAGAGAGGGGGAGCTGTTTTTT. Its protein is CASRSTGREGELFF.

This clone is a singleton in its sample. The chain recombines TRBV11-3 with TRBJ2-1, with TRBD2 matching over 8 bases. This CDR3 comprises 14 residues. CDR1 and CDR2 from the germline V gene are SGHNT and YENEEA. Unmatched junction bases numbered 3, after V lost 1 base and J lost 7 bases. CDR3: CASSLGGLVNEQFF. Written as DNA, the CDR3 is TGTGCCAGCAGCTTAGGGGGACTAGTTAATGAGCAGTTCTTC.

This sequence joins TRBV9 and TRBJ1-5, with unresolved D. Per the germline V gene, CDR1 is SGDLS and CDR2 is YYNGEE. Trimming stripped 0 bases from V and 0 bases from J, with 7 bases between. The CDR3 is 15 residues long. DNA of the CDR3: TGTGCCAGCAGCGTAGGGCGTGATAGCAATCAGCCCCAGCATTTT. It translates to CASSVGRDSNQPQHF.

The gene calls are TRBV7-9 and TRBJ1-2; tentatively, D is TRBD1 (5 bases). CDR1 SEHNR and CDR2 FQNEAQ come from the germline V gene (reference sequence). CDR3 size: 12 residues. V was pared by 3 bases and J by 8 bases, with 10 bases between. This CDR3 reads CASSFQGIGYTF. The CDR3 nucleotides read TGTGCCAGCAGCTTCCAGGGAATCGGCTACACCTTC. Filled out from reference TRBV7-9 and TRBJ1-2, the complete variable domain reads DTGVSQNPRHKITKRGQNVTFRCDPISEHNRLYWYRQTLGQGPEFLTYFQNEAQLEKSRLLSDRFSAERPKGSFSTLEIQRTEQGDSAMYLCASSFQGIGYTFGSGTRLTVV.

V is TRBV29-1 and J is TRBJ1-1, with 10 bases fitting TRBD1. The CDR3 contains 15 residues. Losses at the gene ends were 5 bases for V and 6 bases for J; bases not matched to a gene: 12. Germline loops: CDR1 SQVTM, CDR2 ANQGSEA. The DNA of the CDR3 is TGCAGCGTTACTCCGGGACAGGGGTTCGGGGCTGAAGCTTTCTTT. It is translated as CSVTPGQGFGAEAFF. Together with reference TRBV29-1 and TRBJ1-1, the CDR3 gives the full variable domain: SAVISQKPSRDICQRGTSLTIQCQVDSQVTMMFWYRQQPGQSLTLIATANQGSEATYESGFVIDKFPISRPNLTFSTLTVSNMSPEDSSIYLCSVTPGQGFGAEAFFGQGTRLTVV.

The chain links TRBV5-1 to TRBJ1-5, with no clear D. The germline V and J ends were trimmed by 0 bases and 4 bases, with 5 bases remaining between them. Germline CDR1 SGHRS, CDR2 YFSETQ. This CDR3 is built from 13 residues. The CDR3 loop is CASSLGDNQPQHF. In DNA form, the CDR3 reads TGCGCCAGCAGCTTGGGGGATAATCAGCCCCAGCATTTT.

Here the CDR3 DNA reads TGTGCCAGCAGAAGACTAGCGGCTTCCTACAATGAGCAGTTCTTC. Translation gives CASRRLAASYNEQFF. The rearrangement uses TRBV6-5 and TRBJ2-1; 9 nucleotides align to TRBD2. The CDR3 extends over 15 amino acids. Germline loops: CDR1 MNHEY, CDR2 SVGAGI. With V trimmed by 6 bases and J by 1 base, 4 bases remained unmatched.

This chain joins TRBV9 and TRBJ2-1, with D possibly being TRBD2 (5 bases). V lost 2 bases and J 0 bases, leaving 12 bases between the germline ends. Germline V gene sequence: CDR1 SGDLS, CDR2 YYNGEE. This CDR3 spans 16 amino acids. The CDR3 region is CASSVERRSSYNEQFF. The CDR3 nucleotides read TGTGCCAGCAGCGTCGAGCGGCGTAGCTCCTACAATGAGCAGTTCTTC. Filled out from reference TRBV9 and TRBJ2-1, the complete variable domain reads DSGVTQTPKHLITATGQRVTLRCSPRSGDLSVYWYQQSLDQGLQFLIQYYNGEERAKGNILERFSAQQFPDLHSELNLSSLELGDSALYFCASSVERRSSYNEQFFGPGTRLTVL.

The chain uses TRBV6-1 and TRBJ1-2, with D tentatively TRBD1 (5 bases). The germline V gene has CDR1 MNHNS and CDR2 SASEGT. V was trimmed by 1 base and J by 8 bases, leaving 17 bases between them. This CDR3 has 15 amino acids. This chain's CDR3 is CASSEEVGGSHGYTF. CDR3 nucleotide sequence: TGTGCCAGCAGTGAAGAGGTGGGGGGTTCACACGGCTACACCTTC.

J is TRBJ2-2 and V is TRBV7-9; D remains ambiguous. CDR1 is SEHNR and CDR2 is FQNEAQ in the germline V gene (reference sequence). V gave up 5 bases and J gave up 6 bases, with 13 bases separating them. The CDR3 has 14 residues. The CDR3 DNA sequence: TGTGCCAGCAGCCCCGGACCGCGTCCCGGGGAGCTGTTTTTT. It encodes CASSPGPRPGELFF.

The genes are TRBV7-9 and TRBJ2-1; D remains unclear. Germline-derived CDR1 and CDR2 are SEHNR and FQNEAQ (reference sequence). This CDR3 is built from 12 residues. V lost 6 bases and J lost 5, with 8 bases in between. The CDR3 region is CASSSDDNEQFF. The CDR3 DNA sequence: TGTGCCAGCAGTTCGGACGACAATGAGCAGTTCTTC.

By proportion, this clone is medium-sized. This CDR3 is CASSFTGTGPSEAFF. The CDR3 DNA follows: TGTGCCAGCAGCTTCACCGGGACAGGTCCCAGTGAAGCTTTCTTT. This chain uses TRBV11-3 with TRBJ1-1, with 8 bases fitting TRBD1. CDR1 SGHNT and CDR2 YENEEA come from the germline V gene. This CDR3 has 15 amino acids. V was pared by 3 bases and J by 7 bases, with 10 bases of the junction left unmatched.

The chain has TRBV7-8 and TRBJ1-1, with D maybe TRBD1 (5 bases). V lost 2 bases and J 4 bases, leaving 17 bases between the germline ends. The CDR3 sequence is 16 residues long. Germline values: CDR1 SGHVS, CDR2 FQNEAQ. CDR3 sequence: CASSLSSSGRGTEAFF. Here the CDR3 DNA reads TGTGCCAGCAGCTTAAGTTCTTCGGGTAGGGGCACTGAAGCTTTCTTT.

The V gene is TRBV18, the J gene TRBJ2-1; the match to TRBD2 covers 12 bases. Germline V gene sequence: CDR1 KGHSH, CDR2 LQKENI. This CDR3 is built from 16 residues. The J segment lost 5 bases and the V segment lost 3 bases, leaving 5 bases of the junction unmatched. In DNA form, the CDR3 reads TGTGCCAGCTCACCCAGACTAGCGGGAGCGGACAATGAGCAGTTCTTC. It codes for CASSPRLAGADNEQFF.

This sequence joins TRBV6-4 and TRBJ2-1; TRBD2 might be the D (5 bases). The V gene's germline CDR1 is MRHNA and CDR2 SNTAGT. Trimming left V 0 bases short and J 5 bases short, with 14 bases between. This CDR3 region has 16 residues. This chain's CDR3 is CASSDSVGDSDNEQFF. The CDR3 bases are TGTGCCAGCAGTGACTCGGTTGGTGATAGCGACAATGAGCAGTTCTTC.

The chain is built from TRBV29-1 and TRBJ1-3; D remains unclear. Germline values: CDR1 SQVTM, CDR2 ANQGSEA. The CDR3 is made up of 11 amino acids. V was clipped by 7 bases and J by 2 bases, with 6 bases between them. The CDR3 is CSGRAGNTIYF. The DNA for the CDR3 is TGCAGCGGGCGGGCTGGAAACACCATATATTTT.

This clone has only a few counts. The chain joins TRBV28 to TRBJ2-7; D call uncertain. The germline V and J ends were trimmed by 9 bases and 3 bases, with 18 bases remaining between them. CDR1 is MDHEN, CDR2 SYDVKM, per germline. The CDR3 contains 14 residues. This CDR3 reads CASTREDGDYEQYF. CDR3 coding DNA: TGTGCCAGTACAAGAGAAGACGGAGACTACGAGCAGTACTTC.

This clone was counted between two and nine times. The chain joins TRBV10-3 to TRBJ2-7; the D gene is possibly TRBD2 (6 bases). V lost 2 bases to trimming and J lost 7 bases, with 15 bases between them. The CDR3 is 14 amino acids. The germline CDR1 and CDR2 sequences are ENHRY and SYGVKD. CDR3 in amino acids: CAISEREPLSEQYF. DNA for the CDR3: TGTGCCATCAGTGAGCGGGAGCCTTTATCTGAGCAGTACTTC.

The chain uses TRBV5-5 and TRBJ2-2; D not resolved. Trimming left V 0 bases short and J 1 base short, with 7 bases between. The germline CDR1 and CDR2 sequences are SGHKS and YYEKEE (reference sequence). The length of the CDR3 is 15 residues. The CDR3 DNA sequence: TGTGCCAGCAGCTTGGTAAATCGGAACACCGGGGAGCTGTTTTTT. Amino acids: CASSLVNRNTGELFF.

The rearrangement links TRBV13 to TRBJ2-1; D gene ambiguous. Trimming left V 0 bases short and J 7 bases short, with 10 bases between. The germline V gene encodes CDR1 PRHDT and CDR2 FYEKMQ (reference sequence). The CDR3 has 14 residues. CDR3 nucleotide sequence: TGTGCCAGCAGCTTAGGAGCTAGAAGGAATGAGCAGTTCTTC. This codes for CASSLGARRNEQFF.

In this sample, this clone turned up once. The CDR3 sequence is CASSLSRGEQFF. The CDR3 region has the DNA TGTGCCAGCAGCTTAAGTAGGGGTGAGCAGTTCTTC. The chain employs TRBV7-6 and TRBJ2-1, with D perhaps matching TRBD1 (5 bases). Trimming removed 2 bases from V and 9 bases from J, with 8 bases in between. The germline gives CDR1 SGHVS, CDR2 FNYEAQ. CDR3 length equals 12 residues. The full variable domain, in which reference TRBV7-6 and TRBJ2-1 provide the parts outside the CDR3, is GAGVSQSPRYKVTKRGQDVALRCDPISGHVSLYWYRQALGQGPEFLTYFNYEAQQDKSGLPNDRFSAERPEGSISTLTIQRTEQRDSAMYRCASSLSRGEQFFGPGTRLTVL.

The J gene is TRBJ2-7, the V gene TRBV7-9, with no clear D. CDR1 is SEHNR and CDR2 is FQNEAQ in the germline V gene (reference sequence). The CDR3 runs to 13 residues. V lost 6 bases to trimming and J lost 2 bases, with 11 bases between them. The DNA for the CDR3 is TGTGCCAGCAGGGGCCAGGAAACCTACGAGCAGTACTTC. It translates to CASRGQETYEQYF.